What follows is one TCR beta chain and its context. This clone was seen only once. Its binding antigen is unknown. Base quality data are lacking; no much larger clone is found one base away. The data are from a study of blood T cell repertoires in COVID-19 (dated by TCRdb to 2018 to 2020). The study in broad terms: Samples covering the acute and convalescent phases of COVID-19 were provided by collaborators in the United States, Italy and Spain. A freely available public database, intended as a resource for researchers studying the immune response to SARS-CoV-2, is where the repertoires were released. The sample metadata nearly always contained a de-identified subject ID, COVID-19 status, age in years and sex. The samples were drawn from two sources: the first 160 participants of the ongoing ImmuneRACE study, and fewer than 1,500 subjects contributed by 6 global collaborators. Where HLA class I and class II types were available, the types were taken from metadata supplied by the sample provider, not from assay-based typing. The dataset comprised deeply sampled blood TCRbeta repertoires from subjects exposed to, actively infected with, or recovered from COVID-19. The material from the prospective study consisted of cDNA or gDNA derived from T cells, B-cell-depleted T cells, or PBMCs. Points the paper makes about the study in general: The quantity of clinical and demographic metadata differed by source and by participant and was supplied without curation.

Per the germline V gene (reference sequence), SGHNT is the CDR1 and YYREEE is the CDR2. V lost 4 bases and J lost 9 bases, and the count of bases not matched to a germline gene is 11. Including the terminal cysteine and phenylalanine, the CDR3 comprises 16 residues. Only CDR3 DNA remains: 48 bases, in frame from the first base. TCRbeta CDR3 regions were amplified from genomic DNA using the immunoSEQ Assay, a bias-controlled multiplex PCR. The published analysis was carried out like this. Nucleated cell counts per sample were estimated from amplification of reference gene primers within the assay. To quantify the absolute abundance of each unique TCRbeta CDR3 rearrangement, sequence reads were collapsed and filtered. For each sample, productive Simpson clonality was calculated as the square root of Simpson's diversity index over productive rearrangements. The immuneACCESS repertoire file appears here via TCRdb, limited to in-frame rearrangements. These files lack a portion of the clones; in checked studies, under half of the deficit traces to unresolved V genes, and the cause of the others is not known. The DNA was the basis for D and trimming; V, J and clone size are from that table. Within this sample are hundreds of thousands of clones, with approximately 90% of them counted one time only. The top ten hold roughly 1.4% of the sample.

Each collaborating institution followed its own protocols to collect whole blood in K2EDTA tubes. For TCRbeta analysis, collaborators shipped samples as frozen whole blood, isolated PBMCs, or DNA extracted from either of those sample types. The sequence was obtained from a woman younger than 45 with active or convalescent COVID-19. The chain joins TRBV5-4 to TRBJ2-1, with 12 bases matching TRBD2. Specimen: peripheral blood. The CDR3 reads as follows: CASSRSLLAGGSEQFF. The DNA reads as follows: TGTGCCAGCAGCCGGAGTCTACTAGCGGGAGGTAGTGAGCAGTTCTTC.